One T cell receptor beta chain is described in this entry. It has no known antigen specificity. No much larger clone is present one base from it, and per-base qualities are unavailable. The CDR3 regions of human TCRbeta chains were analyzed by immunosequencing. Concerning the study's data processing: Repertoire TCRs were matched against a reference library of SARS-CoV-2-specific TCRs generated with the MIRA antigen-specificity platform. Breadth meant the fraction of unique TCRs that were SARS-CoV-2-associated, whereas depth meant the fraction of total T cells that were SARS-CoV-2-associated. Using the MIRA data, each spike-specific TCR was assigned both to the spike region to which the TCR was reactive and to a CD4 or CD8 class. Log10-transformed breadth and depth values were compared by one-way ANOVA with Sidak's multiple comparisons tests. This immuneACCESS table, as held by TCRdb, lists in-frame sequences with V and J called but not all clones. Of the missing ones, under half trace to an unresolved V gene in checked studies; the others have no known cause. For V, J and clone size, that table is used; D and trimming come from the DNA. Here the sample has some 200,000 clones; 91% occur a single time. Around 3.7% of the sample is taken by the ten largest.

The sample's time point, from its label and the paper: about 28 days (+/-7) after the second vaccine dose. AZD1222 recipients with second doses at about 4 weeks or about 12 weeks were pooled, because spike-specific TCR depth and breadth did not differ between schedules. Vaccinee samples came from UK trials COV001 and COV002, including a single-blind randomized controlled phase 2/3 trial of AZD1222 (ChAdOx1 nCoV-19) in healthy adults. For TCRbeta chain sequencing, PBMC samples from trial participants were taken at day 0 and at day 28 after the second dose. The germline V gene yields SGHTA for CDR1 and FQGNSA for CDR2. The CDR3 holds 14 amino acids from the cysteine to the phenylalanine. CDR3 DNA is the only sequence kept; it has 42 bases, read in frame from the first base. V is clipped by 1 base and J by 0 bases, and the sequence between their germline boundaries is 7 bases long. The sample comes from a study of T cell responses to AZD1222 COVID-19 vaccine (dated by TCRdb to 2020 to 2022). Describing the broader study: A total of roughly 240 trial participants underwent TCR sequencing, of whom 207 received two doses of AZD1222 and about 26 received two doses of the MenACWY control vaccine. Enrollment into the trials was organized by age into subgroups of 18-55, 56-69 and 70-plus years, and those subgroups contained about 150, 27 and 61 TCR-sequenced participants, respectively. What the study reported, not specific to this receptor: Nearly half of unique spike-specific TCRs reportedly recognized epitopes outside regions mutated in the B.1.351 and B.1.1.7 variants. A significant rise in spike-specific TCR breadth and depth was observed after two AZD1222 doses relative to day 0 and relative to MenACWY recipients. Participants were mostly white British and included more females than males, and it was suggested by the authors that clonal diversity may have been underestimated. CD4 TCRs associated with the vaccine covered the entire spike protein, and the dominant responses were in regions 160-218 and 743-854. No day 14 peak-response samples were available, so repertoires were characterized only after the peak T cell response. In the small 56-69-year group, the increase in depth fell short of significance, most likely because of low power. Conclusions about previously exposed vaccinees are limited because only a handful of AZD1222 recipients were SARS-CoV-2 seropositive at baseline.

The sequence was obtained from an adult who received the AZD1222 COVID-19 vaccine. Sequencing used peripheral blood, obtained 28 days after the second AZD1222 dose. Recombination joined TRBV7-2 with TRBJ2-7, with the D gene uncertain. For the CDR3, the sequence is CASSLVMASYEQYF. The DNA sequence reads TGTGCCAGCAGCTTAGTGATGGCCTCCTACGAGCAGTACTTC.